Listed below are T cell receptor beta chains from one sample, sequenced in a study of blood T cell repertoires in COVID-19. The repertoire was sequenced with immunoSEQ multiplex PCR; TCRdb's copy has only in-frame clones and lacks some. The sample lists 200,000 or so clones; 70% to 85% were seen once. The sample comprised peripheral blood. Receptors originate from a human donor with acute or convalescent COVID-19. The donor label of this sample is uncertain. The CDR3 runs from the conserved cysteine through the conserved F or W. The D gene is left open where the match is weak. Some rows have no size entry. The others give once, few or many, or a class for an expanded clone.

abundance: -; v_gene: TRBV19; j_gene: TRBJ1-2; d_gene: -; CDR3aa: CASSLSGAVGYGYTF; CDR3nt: TGTGCCAGTAGTTTGTCAGGGGCCGTCGGGTATGGCTACACCTTC
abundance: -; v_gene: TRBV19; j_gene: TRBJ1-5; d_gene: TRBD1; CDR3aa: CASSIGQGAAQPQHF; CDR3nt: TGTGCCAGTAGTATAGGTCAGGGGGCGGCTCAGCCCCAGCATTTT
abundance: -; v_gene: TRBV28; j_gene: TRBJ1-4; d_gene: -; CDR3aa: CASSPRRFGEKLFF; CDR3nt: TGTGCCAGCAGTCCCCGCAGGTTCGGTGAAAAACTGTTTTTT
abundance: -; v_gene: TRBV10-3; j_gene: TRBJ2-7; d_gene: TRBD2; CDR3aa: CAISDPTSGSSYEQYF; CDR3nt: TGTGCCATCAGTGACCCGACTAGCGGGAGCAGCTACGAGCAGTACTTC
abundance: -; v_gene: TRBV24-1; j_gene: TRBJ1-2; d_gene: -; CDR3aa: CATADSKHYGYTF; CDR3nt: TGTGCCACTGCGGACAGCAAACACTATGGCTACACCTTC
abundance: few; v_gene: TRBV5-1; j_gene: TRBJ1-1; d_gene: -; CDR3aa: CASSPSFERDTEAFF; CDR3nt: TGCGCCAGCAGCCCCTCCTTTGAACGGGATACTGAAGCTTTCTTT
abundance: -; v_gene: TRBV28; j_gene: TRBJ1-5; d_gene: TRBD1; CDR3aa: CASSSEGTGYSNQPQHF; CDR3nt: TGTGCCAGCAGTTCTGAGGGGACAGGGTATAGCAATCAGCCCCAGCATTTT
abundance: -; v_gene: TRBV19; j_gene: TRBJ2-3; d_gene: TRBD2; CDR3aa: CASTQAGGPYTQYF; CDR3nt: TGTGCCAGTACCCAAGCGGGAGGGCCTTATACGCAGTATTTT
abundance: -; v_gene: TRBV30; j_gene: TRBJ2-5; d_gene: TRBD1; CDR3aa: CAWGGDSRFLETQYF; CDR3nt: TGTGCCTGGGGTGGGGACAGCCGGTTTCTTGAGACCCAGTACTTC
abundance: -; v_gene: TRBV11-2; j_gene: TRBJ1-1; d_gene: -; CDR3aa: CASSLRGDLMNTEAFF; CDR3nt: TGTGCCAGCAGCTTACGAGGGGACTTAATGAACACTGAAGCTTTCTTT
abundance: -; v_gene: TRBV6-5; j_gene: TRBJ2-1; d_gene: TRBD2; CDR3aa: CASSPLLAPNNEQFF; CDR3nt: TGTGCCAGCAGCCCATTACTAGCGCCCAACAATGAGCAGTTCTTC
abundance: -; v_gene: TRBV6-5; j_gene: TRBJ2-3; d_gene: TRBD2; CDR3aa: CASSYRLASNTDTQYF; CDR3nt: TGTGCCAGCAGTTACAGACTAGCGTCAAACACAGATACGCAGTATTTT
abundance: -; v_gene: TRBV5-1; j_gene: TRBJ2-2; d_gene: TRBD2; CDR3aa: CASSGGAREVTGELFF; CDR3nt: TGCGCCAGCAGCGGCGGGGCCCGGGAGGTCACCGGGGAGCTGTTTTTT
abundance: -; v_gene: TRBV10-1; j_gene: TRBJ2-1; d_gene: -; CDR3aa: CASSRTPNEQFF; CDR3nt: TGCGCCAGCAGTCGGACACCCAATGAGCAGTTCTTC
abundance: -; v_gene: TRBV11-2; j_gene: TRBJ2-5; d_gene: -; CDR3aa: CLGAAQETQYF; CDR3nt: TGTTTAGGGGCAGCCCAAGAGACCCAGTACTTC
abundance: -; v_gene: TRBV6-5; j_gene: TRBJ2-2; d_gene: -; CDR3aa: CASSPSYTGELFF; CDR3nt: TGTGCCAGCAGTCCCTCCTACACCGGGGAGCTGTTTTTT
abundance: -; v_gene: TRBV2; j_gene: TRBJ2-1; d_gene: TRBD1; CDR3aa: CASSTGTGVGNEQFF; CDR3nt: TGTGCCAGCAGCACCGGGACAGGGGTAGGCAATGAGCAGTTCTTC
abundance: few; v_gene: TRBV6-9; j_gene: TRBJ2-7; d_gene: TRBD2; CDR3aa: CASSFASGSYEQYF; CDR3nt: TGTGCCAGCAGTTTCGCTAGCGGGAGCTACGAGCAGTACTTC
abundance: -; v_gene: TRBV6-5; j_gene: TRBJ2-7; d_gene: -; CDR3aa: CASSLLTRGEQYF; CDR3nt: TGTGCCAGCAGTCTACTGACTAGAGGGGAGCAGTACTTC
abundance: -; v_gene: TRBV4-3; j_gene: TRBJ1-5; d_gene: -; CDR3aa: CASSQTVRGNQPQHF; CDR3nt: TGCGCCAGCAGCCAGACAGTCAGAGGCAATCAGCCCCAGCATTTT
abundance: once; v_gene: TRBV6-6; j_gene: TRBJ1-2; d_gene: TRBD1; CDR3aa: CASSSLTGDYGYTF; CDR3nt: TGTGCCAGCAGTTCCCTGACAGGGGACTATGGCTACACCTTC
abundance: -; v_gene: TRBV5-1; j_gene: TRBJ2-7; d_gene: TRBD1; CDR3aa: CASSIQGDKNYEQYF; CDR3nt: TGCGCCAGCAGCATCCAGGGGGACAAGAACTACGAGCAGTACTTC
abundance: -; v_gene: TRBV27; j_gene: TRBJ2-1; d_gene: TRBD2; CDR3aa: CASSPGGWGTSGSSYNEQFF; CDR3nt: TGTGCCAGCAGTCCGGGGGGTTGGGGGACTAGCGGGAGCTCCTACAATGAGCAGTTCTTC
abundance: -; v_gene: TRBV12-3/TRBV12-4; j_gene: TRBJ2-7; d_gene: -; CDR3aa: CASSGSSYEQYF; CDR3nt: TGTGCCAGCAGTGGGAGCTCCTACGAGCAGTACTTC
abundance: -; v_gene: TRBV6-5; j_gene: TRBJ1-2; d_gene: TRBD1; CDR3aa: CASSNTGVSLYGYTF; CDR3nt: TGTGCCAGCAGTAACACAGGGGTCTCACTCTATGGCTACACCTTC
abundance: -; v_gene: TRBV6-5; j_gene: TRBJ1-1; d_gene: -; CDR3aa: CASTLTGIATEAFF; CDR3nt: TGTGCCAGCACCTTAACAGGGATTGCAACTGAAGCTTTCTTT
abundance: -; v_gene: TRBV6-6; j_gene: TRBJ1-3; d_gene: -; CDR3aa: CASSRDSSSGNTIYF; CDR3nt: TGTGCCAGCAGCCGGGACTCGAGCTCTGGAAACACCATATATTTT
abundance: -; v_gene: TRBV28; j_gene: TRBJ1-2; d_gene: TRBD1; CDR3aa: CASSSPGQGDYGYTF; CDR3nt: TGTGCCAGCAGTTCCCCGGGACAGGGGGACTATGGCTACACCTTC
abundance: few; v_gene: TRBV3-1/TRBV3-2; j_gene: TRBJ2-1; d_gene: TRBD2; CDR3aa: CASSRTGTSGIFPNEQFF; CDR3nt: TGTGCCAGCAGCCGCACCGGGACTAGCGGGATCTTCCCAAATGAGCAGTTCTTC
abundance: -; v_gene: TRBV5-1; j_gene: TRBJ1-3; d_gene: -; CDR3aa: CASSLTGYSGNTIYF; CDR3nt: TGCGCCAGCAGCTTGACAGGGTATTCCGGAAACACCATATATTTT
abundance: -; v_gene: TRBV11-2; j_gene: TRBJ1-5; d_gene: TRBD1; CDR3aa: CASSFDTGGRGGNQPQHF; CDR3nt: TGTGCCAGCAGCTTCGATACAGGGGGAAGAGGGGGCAATCAGCCCCAGCATTTT
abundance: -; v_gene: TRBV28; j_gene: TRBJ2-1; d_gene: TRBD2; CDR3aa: CASIPQRGEQFF; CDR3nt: TGTGCCAGTATACCCCAGCGGGGTGAGCAGTTCTTC
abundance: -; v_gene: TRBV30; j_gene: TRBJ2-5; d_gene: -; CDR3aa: CAWSVGSRETQYF; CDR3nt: TGTGCCTGGAGTGTAGGTTCGCGGGAGACCCAGTACTTC
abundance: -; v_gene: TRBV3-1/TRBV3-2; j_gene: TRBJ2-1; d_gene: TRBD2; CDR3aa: CASRHYSGRDSNEQFF; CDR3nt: TGTGCCAGCAGACACTATAGCGGGAGGGACTCCAATGAGCAGTTCTTC
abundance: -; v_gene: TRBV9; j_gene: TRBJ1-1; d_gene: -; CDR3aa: CASSARSTGNTEAFF; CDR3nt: TGTGCCAGCAGCGCCCGATCGACAGGGAACACTGAAGCTTTCTTT
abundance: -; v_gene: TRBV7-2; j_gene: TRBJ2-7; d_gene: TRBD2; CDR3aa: CASSVGLAGTYEQYF; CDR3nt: TGTGCCAGCAGTGTCGGACTAGCGGGAACCTACGAGCAGTACTTC
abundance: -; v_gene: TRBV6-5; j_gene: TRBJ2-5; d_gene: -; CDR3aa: CASSYSAQSRGTQYF; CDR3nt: TGTGCCAGCAGTTACTCCGCGCAGTCGAGAGGGACCCAGTACTTC
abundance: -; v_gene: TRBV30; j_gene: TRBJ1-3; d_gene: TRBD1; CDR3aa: CAWGDRTGFGRFGNTIYF; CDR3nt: TGTGCCTGGGGGGACAGAACAGGTTTCGGCAGGTTTGGAAACACCATATATTTT
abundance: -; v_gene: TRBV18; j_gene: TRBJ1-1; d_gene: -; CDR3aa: CASSPREGDTEAFF; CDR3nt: TGTGCCAGCTCCCCCCGAGAGGGTGACACTGAAGCTTTCTTT